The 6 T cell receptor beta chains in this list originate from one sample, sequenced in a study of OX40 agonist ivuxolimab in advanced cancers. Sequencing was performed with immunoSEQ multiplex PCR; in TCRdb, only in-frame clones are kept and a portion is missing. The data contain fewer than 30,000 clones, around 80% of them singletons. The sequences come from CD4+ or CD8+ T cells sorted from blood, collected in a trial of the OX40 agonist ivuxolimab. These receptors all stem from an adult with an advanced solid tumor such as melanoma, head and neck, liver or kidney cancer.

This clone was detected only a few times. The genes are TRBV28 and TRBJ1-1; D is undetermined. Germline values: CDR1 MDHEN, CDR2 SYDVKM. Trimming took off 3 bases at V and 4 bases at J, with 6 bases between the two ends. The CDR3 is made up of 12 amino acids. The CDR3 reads CASSLYGTEAFF. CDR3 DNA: TGTGCCAGCAGTTTGTACGGCACTGAAGCTTTCTTT.

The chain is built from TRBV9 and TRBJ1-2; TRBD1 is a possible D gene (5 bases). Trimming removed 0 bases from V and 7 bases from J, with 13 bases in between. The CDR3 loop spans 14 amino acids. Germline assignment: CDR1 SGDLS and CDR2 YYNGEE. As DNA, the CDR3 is TGTGCCAGCAGCGTAGCTTCGGACAAAAGTGGCTACACCTTC. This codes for CASSVASDKSGYTF.

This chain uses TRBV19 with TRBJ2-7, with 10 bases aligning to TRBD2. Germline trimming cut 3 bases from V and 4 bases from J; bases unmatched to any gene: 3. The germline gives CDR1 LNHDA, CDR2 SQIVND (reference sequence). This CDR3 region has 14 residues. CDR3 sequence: CASSIASGSYEQYF. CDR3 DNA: TGTGCCAGTAGTATCGCTAGCGGGAGTTACGAGCAGTACTTC.

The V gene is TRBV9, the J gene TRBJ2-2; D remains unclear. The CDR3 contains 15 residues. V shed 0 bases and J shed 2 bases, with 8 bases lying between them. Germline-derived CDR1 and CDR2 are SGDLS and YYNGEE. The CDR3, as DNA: TGTGCCAGCAGCGTAGAGGGAACTAACACCGGGGAGCTGTTTTTT. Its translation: CASSVEGTNTGELFF. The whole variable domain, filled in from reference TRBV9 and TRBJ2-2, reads DSGVTQTPKHLITATGQRVTLRCSPRSGDLSVYWYQQSLDQGLQFLIQYYNGEERAKGNILERFSAQQFPDLHSELNLSSLELGDSALYFCASSVEGTNTGELFFGEGSRLTVL.

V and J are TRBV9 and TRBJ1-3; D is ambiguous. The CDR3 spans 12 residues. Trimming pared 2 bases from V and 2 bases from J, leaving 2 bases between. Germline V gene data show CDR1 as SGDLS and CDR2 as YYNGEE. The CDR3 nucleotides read TGTGCCAGCAGCGTTACTGGAAACACCATATATTTT. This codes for CASSVTGNTIYF. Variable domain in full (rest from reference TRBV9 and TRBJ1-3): DSGVTQTPKHLITATGQRVTLRCSPRSGDLSVYWYQQSLDQGLQFLIQYYNGEERAKGNILERFSAQQFPDLHSELNLSSLELGDSALYFCASSVTGNTIYFGEGSWLTVV.

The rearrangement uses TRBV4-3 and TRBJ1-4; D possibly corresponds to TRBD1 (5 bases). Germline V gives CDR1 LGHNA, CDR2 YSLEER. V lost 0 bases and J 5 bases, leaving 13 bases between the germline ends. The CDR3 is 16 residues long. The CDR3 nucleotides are TGCGCCAGCAGCCAAGATTTTGTGACAGAGAATGAAAAACTGTTTTTT. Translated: CASSQDFVTENEKLFF.